This T cell receptor (beta chain) emerged from a study of cytomegalovirus exposure and HLA in healthy donors. The study's findings and limits: With DRB1 most and HLA-C fewest, TCR association rates differed between HLA loci in a later analysis. Earlier analysis found most TCR beta V segments productive about 87% or about 30% of the time.

The primer mix had 60 Vbeta and 13 Jbeta primers. This table comes from immunoSEQ multiplex PCR, and its TCRdb copy is limited to in-frame clones, with some not included. The table shows around 150,000 clones, with roughly 80% occurring only once. Donors in the study were healthy people who gave bone marrow. Details on this clone: What it binds is not known.

Sequencing was performed on PBMCs. The origin of this receptor is a man aged 35 to 55 in good health and CMV-seropositive.

For the CDR3, the DNA is TGTGCCAGCAGCAAACAAGTACGCACTGAAGCTTTCTTT. It is translated as CASSKQVRTEAFF. The chain joins TRBV7-2 to TRBJ1-1; D remains ambiguous. Trimming stripped 5 bases from V and 4 bases from J, with 11 bases between. Germline V lookup: CDR1 SGHTA, CDR2 FQGNSA. CDR3 length: 13 residues.